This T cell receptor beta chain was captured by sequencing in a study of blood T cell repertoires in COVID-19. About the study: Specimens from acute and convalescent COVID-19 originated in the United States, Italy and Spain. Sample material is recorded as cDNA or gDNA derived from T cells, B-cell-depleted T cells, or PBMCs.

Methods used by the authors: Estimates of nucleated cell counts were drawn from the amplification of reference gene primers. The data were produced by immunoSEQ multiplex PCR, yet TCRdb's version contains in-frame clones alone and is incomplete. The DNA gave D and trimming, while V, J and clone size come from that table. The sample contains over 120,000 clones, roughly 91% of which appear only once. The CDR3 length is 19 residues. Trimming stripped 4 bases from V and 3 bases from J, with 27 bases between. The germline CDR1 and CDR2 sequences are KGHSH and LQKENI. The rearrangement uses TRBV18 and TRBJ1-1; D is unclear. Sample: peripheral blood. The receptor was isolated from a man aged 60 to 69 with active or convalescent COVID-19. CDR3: CASSRSTMDSRYPYTEAFF. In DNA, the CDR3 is TGTGCCAGCTCACGAAGTACCATGGACTCACGGTATCCGTACACTGAAGCTTTCTTT.